The T cell receptor beta chain under discussion was sequenced for a study of blood T cells in healthy people across ages (dated by TCRdb to 2013 to 2016). Describing the broader study: Template switching captured roughly one uniquely barcoded TCR beta cDNA molecule per two T cells in model experiments. To avoid experimental bias, donors of different ages were spread randomly across the sequencing lanes. The study analyzed two additional independent replicas of 1 million unique cDNA reads from the same blood draw for two donors, one aged 18 to 30 and one aged 80 or older. To track age-related changes in TCR beta repertoire diversity, the study relied on deep sequencing normalized with unique cDNA molecular identifiers. The donors were divided into four age groups: young (average around 16 years), middle-aged (around 41), aged (about 60) and long-lived (around 80). The paper's findings and limits, for the study overall: The CMV infection status of donors was not known, potentially confounding age-related changes in expanded clonotypes. As age increased, observed TCR beta diversity per million T cells dropped in a roughly linear way, and a significant reduction was already evident by age around 41. There was a strong correlation between observed TCR beta diversity and the percentage of naive T cells measured by flow cytometry. Estimates of total diversity from one million sequenced T cells were regarded as lower bounds and underestimates. Conclusive comparison of naive and antigen-experienced compartments was prevented by the profiling of bulk unsorted PBMCs. Compared with the aged group, the long-lived group had more naive CD4+ T cells, fewer expanded clones and increased TCR diversity, a pattern suggesting age selection.

To note about this clonotype: The target of this receptor is not known. Base qualities are missing; no much larger clone stands one base away.

Library preparation was by 5' RACE. For sequencing, an Illumina HiSeq 2500 was employed. The second PCR ran for about 6 to 12 cycles and used a J-beta primer mix along with a sample-barcoded 5' primer. A unique molecular identifier was introduced onto each TCR beta cDNA molecule by a template-switch 5' adaptor carrying 12 random nucleotides. Each sample yielded at least 3 million CDR3-containing paired-end reads. First-strand cDNA was synthesized from all RNA with the Mint cDNA synthesis kit, primed by a TRBC-specific oligonucleotide. All cDNA was treated with uracil-DNA glycosylase and then went through a first 18-cycle PCR with the universal primers M1SS and BC2_uni_R. As for the original processing: Each sample was normalized by randomly selecting 1 million high-quality reads, each carrying a distinct molecular identifier. Reads with shared molecular identifiers were discarded instead of being binned into consensus sequences. MiTCR, with a Q25 quality threshold and the strictest error-elimination algorithm, was used for CDR3 identification, clonotype clustering and error correction. A nonparametric unseen species model using Euler transformation provided a lower-bound estimate of total TCR beta diversity. TCRdb reworked the public reads: Q25 trimming with fastp, MiXCR clone assembly, productive beta chains retained. CDR3 protein sequences are deduplicated, and each keeps its most common genes and DNA. The V and J calls were not made by the authors but by TCRdb's processing. A total of over a million distinct CDR3 sequences appear in this sample, 59% of them only once. 6.5% to 8% of the sample lies in the top ten.

The donors were under 40 Caucasian individuals from Russia, aged 6 to 90 years, who were systemically healthy. Each donor gave about 9.7 milliliters of peripheral blood, drawn into EDTA-treated Vacutainer tubes. Ficoll-Paque density-gradient centrifugation was used to isolate PBMCs, with at least 6.5 million per sample. Trizol reagent was used to extract total RNA from the PBMCs, yielding at least 5.5 micrograms per sample. Naive CD45RAhigh/CD27high T cell percentages were measured by flow cytometry on a PBMC aliquot from every donor. The origin of this receptor is a man younger than 30 in good health. Sequenced material: blood.

The DNA sequence is TGTGCCACCAGCAGAGTAGCGGGACTAGCGGACAATGAGCAGTACTTC. Its protein is CATSRVAGLADNEQYF. Recombination connected TRBV15 to TRBJ2-1; 11 bases in the middle match TRBD2. The DNA end lines up better with TRBJ2-7; the J call may be wrong. The CDR3 runs 16 residues from the cysteine to the phenylalanine. Only CDR3 DNA is held: 48 bases, read in frame from base 1. CDR1 and CDR2 are drawn from the germline V gene (reference sequence): LNHNV, YYDKDF.